This T cell receptor (beta chain) is drawn from a study of CXCR3-negative and CXCR3-positive naive CD8 T cells. Study-level information: Each library held about 1.5 +/- 0.3 million TRB reads, 110 million to 150 million in total. Study-level findings and limits: Naive cells, whether CXCR3-negative or CXCR3-positive, had similar TRBV-TRBJ usage, while memory cells differed.

The method, 5' RACE with UMI labels, was used to prepare the TRB cDNA libraries. Following a re-call of the 5' RACE reads, TCRdb has one entry per CDR3 protein and lacks DNA. This listing includes fewer than 55,000 distinct CDR3 sequences. Note on this clonotype: Its target is not known.

Every individual CD8+ T cell subset underwent sorting in triplicate at approximately 280,000 cells apiece. A CD45RO-CCR7+CD27+CD95- profile was what naive CD8+ T cells displayed. This CDR3 has 14 residues. The germline gives CDR1 SQVTM, CDR2 ANQGSEA. The specimen sequenced was naive CXCR3- CD8+ T cells from blood. Subset indicated: CD45RO-CCR7+CD27+CD95- naive CD8+ T cells lacking CXCR3 (TNR3-). This chain connects TRBV29-1 to TRBJ2-3. This TCR came from a human donor in good health. Some clones in this sample may be carry-over from other donors' samples. This CDR3 is CSVGGAHSTDTQYF.